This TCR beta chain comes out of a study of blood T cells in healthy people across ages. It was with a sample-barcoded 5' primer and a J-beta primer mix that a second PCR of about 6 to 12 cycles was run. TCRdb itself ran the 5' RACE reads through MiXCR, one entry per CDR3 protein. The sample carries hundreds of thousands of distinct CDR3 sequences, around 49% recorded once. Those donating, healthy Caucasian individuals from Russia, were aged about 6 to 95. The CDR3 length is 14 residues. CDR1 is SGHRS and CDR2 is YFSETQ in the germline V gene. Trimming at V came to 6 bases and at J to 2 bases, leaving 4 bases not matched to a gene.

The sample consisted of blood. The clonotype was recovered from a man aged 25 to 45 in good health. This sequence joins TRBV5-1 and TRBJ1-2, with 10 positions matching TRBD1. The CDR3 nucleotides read TGCGCCAGCACCGTGACAGGGGGCAACTATGGCTACACCTTC. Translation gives CASTVTGGNYGYTF.